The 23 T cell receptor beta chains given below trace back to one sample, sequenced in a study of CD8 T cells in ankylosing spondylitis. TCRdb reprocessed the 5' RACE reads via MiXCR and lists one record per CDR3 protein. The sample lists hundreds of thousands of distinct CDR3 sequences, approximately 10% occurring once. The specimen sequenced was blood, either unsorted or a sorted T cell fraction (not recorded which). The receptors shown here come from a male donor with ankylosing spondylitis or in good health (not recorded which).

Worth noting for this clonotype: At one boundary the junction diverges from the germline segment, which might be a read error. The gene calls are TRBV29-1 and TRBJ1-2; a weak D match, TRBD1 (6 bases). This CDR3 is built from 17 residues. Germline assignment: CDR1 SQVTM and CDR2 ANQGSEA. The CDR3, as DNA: TGCAGCGTTGGGCGGATCGGGGGCGCGGAAGCTAACTATGGCTACCCCTTC. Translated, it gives CSVGRIGGAEANYGYPF.

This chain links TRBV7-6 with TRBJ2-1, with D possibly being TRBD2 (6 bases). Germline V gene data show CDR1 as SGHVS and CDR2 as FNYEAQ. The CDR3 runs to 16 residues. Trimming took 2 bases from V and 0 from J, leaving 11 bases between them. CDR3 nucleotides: TGTGCCAGCAGCTTACCGGGGGTAGGCTCCTACAATGAGCAGTTCTTC. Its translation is CASSLPGVGSYNEQFF.

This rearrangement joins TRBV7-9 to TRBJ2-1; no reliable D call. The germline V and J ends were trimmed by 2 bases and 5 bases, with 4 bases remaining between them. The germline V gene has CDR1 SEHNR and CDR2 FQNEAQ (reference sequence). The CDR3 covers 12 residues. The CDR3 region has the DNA TGTGCCAGCAGCTTACATAACAATGAGCAGTTCTTC. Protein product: CASSLHNNEQFF.

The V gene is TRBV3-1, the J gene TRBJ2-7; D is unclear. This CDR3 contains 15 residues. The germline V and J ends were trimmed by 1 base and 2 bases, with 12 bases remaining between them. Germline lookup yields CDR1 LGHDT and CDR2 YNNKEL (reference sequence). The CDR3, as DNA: TGTGCCAGCAGCCAAGGGCTGGGGTCCACCTACGAGCAGTACTTC. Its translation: CASSQGLGSTYEQYF.

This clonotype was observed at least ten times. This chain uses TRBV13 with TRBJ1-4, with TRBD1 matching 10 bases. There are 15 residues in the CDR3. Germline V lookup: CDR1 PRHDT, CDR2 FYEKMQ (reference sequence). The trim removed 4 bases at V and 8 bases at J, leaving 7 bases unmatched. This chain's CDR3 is CASSSQTGGAEKLFF. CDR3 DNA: TGTGCCAGCAGCTCCCAGACAGGGGGCGCCGAAAAACTGTTTTTT.

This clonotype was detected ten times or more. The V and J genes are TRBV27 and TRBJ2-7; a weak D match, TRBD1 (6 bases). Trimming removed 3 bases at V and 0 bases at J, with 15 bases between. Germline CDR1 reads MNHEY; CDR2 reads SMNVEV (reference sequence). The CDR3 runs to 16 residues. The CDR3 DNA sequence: TGTGCCAGCAGTTTTAGTGGACAGATTAGCTCCTACGAGCAGTACTTC. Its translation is CASSFSGQISSYEQYF.

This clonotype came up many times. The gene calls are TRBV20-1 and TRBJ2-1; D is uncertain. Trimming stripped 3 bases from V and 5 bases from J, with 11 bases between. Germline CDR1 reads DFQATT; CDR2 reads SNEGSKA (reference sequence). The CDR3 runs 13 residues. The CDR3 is CSASVGNNNEQFF. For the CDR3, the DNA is TGCAGTGCTAGTGTGGGGAACAACAATGAGCAGTTCTTC.

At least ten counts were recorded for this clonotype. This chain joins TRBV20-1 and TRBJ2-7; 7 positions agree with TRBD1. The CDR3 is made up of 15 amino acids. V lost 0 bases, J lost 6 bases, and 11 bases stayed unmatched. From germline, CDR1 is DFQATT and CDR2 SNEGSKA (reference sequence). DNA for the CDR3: TGCAGTGCTAGAGATTCTCTGCAGGGGGTTTCCGAGCAGTACTTC. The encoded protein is CSARDSLQGVSEQYF.

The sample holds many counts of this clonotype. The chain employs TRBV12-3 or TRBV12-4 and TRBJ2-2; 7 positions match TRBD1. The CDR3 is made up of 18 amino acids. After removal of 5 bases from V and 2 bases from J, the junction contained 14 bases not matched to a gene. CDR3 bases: TGTGCCAGCAGTCCCGAGGGACAGAACGCTTATAACACCGGGGAGCTGTTTTTT. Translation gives CASSPEGQNAYNTGELFF.

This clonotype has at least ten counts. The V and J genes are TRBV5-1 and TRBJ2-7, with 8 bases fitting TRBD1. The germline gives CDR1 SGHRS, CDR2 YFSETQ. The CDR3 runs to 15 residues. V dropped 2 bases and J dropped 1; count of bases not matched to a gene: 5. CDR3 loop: CASSFGQGESYEQYF. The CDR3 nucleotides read TGCGCCAGCAGCTTTGGACAGGGAGAATCCTACGAGCAGTACTTC.

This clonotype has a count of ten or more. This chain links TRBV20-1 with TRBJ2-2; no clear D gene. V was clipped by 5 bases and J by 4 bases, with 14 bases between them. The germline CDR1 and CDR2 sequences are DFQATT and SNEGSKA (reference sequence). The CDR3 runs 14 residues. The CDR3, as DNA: TGCAGTGCTTCTAGTGGGCAGGTCACCGGGGAGCTGTTTTTT. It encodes CSASSGQVTGELFF.

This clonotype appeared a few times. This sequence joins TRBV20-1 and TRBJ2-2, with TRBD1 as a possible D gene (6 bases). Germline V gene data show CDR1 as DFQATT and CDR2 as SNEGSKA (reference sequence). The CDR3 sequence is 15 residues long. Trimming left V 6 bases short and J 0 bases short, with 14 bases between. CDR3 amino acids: CSAPRTAPNTGELFF. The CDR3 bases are TGCAGTGCCCCTCGGACAGCGCCGAACACCGGGGAGCTGTTTTTT.

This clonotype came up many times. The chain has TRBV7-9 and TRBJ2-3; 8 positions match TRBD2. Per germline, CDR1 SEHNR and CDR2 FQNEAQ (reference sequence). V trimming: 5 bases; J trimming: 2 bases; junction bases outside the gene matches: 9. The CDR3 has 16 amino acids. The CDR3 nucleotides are TGTGCCAGCAGCCCAGGACTAGCCTTTCTCACAGATACGCAGTATTTT. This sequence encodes CASSPGLAFLTDTQYF.

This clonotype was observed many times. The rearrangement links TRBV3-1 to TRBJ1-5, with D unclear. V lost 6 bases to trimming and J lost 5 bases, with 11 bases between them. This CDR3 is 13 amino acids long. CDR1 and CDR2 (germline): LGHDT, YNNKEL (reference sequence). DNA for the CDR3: TGTGCCAGCAGTCTCGGGATATATCAGCCCCAGCATTTT. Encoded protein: CASSLGIYQPQHF.

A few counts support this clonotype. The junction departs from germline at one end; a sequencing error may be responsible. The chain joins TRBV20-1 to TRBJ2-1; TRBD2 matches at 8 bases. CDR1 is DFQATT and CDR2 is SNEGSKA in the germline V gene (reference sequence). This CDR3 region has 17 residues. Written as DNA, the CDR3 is TGCTGTGCTAGAGATCTCAGAGCGGGGGCCCATTACAATGAGCAGTTCTTC. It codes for CCARDLRAGAHYNEQFF.

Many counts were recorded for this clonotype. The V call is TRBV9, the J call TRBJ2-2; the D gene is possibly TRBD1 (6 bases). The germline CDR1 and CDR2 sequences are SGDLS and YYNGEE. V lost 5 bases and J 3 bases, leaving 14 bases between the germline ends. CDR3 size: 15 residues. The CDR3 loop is CASSYGGFDTGELFF. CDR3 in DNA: TGTGCCAGCAGTTATGGGGGCTTCGACACCGGGGAGCTGTTTTTT.

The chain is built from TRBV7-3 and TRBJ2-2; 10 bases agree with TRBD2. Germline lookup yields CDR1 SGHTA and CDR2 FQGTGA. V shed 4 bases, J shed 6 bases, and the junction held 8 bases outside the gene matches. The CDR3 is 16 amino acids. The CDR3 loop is CASSSSSGGVAGELFF. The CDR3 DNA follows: TGTGCCAGCAGCTCTTCTAGCGGGGGTGTAGCCGGGGAGCTGTTTTTT. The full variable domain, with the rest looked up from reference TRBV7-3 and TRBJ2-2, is GAGVSQTPSNKVTEKGKYVELRCDPISGHTALYWYRQSLGQGPEFLIYFQGTGAADDSGLPNDRFFAVRPEGSVSTLKIQRTERGDSAVYLCASSSSSGGVAGELFFGEGSRLTVL.

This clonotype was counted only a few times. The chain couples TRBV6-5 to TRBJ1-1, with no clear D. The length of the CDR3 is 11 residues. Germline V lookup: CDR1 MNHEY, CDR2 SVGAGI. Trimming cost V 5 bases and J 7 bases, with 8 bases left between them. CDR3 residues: CASSTYSEAFF. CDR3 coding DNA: TGTGCCAGCAGTACCTACAGTGAAGCTTTCTTT.

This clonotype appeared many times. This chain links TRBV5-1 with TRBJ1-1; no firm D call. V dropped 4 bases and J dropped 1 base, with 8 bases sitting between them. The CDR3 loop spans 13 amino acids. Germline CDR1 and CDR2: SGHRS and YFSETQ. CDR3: CASSVTQNTEAFF. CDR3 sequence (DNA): TGCGCCAGCAGCGTGACACAGAACACTGAAGCTTTCTTT.

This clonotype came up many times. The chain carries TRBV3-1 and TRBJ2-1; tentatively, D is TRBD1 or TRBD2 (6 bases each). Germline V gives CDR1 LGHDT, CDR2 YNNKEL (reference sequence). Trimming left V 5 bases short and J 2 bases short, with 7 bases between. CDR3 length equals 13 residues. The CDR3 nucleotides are TGTGCCAGCAGCGGGGGGCCCTACAATGAGCAGTTCTTC. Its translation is CASSGGPYNEQFF.

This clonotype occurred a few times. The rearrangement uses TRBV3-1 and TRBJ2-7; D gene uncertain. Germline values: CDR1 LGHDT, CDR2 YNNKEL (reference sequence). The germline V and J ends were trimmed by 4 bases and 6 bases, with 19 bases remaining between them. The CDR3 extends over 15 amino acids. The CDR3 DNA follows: TGTGCCAGCAGCCTAGATTATAGTGGAGTTTCCGAGCAGTACTTC. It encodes CASSLDYSGVSEQYF.

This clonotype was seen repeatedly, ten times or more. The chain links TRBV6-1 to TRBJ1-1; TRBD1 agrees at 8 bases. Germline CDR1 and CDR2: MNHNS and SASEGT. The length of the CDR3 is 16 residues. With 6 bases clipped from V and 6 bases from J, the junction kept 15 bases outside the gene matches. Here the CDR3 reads CASSPGTQGAGAEAFF. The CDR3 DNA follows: TGTGCCAGCAGCCCGGGAACCCAGGGGGCAGGCGCTGAAGCTTTCTTT.

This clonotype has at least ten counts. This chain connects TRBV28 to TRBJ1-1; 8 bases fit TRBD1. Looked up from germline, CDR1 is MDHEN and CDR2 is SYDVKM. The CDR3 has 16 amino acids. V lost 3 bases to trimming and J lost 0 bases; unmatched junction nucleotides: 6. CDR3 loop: CASSLHPGGLNTEAFF. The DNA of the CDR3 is TGTGCCAGCAGTTTGCACCCAGGGGGCTTGAACACTGAAGCTTTCTTT.